The rows below give T cell receptor beta chains drawn from one sample of a study of blood T cells in healthy people across ages. TCRdb recomputed calls from the 5' RACE reads with MiXCR, one row per CDR3 protein. The sample records around 1.5 million distinct CDR3 sequences, about 31% being singletons. Sequencing used blood. All receptors come from a woman aged 25 to 39 in good health. Both conserved end residues are part of each CDR3. The D gene is left open where the match is weak. For some rows the clone size is stated as once, few or many, or as a class when expanded; others skip it.

D gene: -; J gene: TRBJ2-2; V gene: TRBV5-1; clone size: -; CDR3 DNA: TGCGCCAGCGGCCCCTCCGGCACCGGGGAGCGGTTTTTT; CDR3 protein: CASGPSGTGERFF
D gene: TRBD1; J gene: TRBJ1-6; V gene: TRBV20-1; clone size: -; CDR3 DNA: TGCAGTGCCCTTGACGGGACAGGTCGGGGTAGCTCCTATAATTCACCCCTCCACTTT; CDR3 protein: CSALDGTGRGSSYNSPLHF
D gene: TRBD2; J gene: TRBJ2-1; V gene: TRBV10-3; clone size: -; CDR3 DNA: TGTGCCCCGAGGGAGGAGCGGGAGAGCTCCTACAATGAGCAGTTCTTC; CDR3 protein: CAPREERESSYNEQFF
D gene: -; J gene: TRBJ2-2; V gene: TRBV4-1; clone size: -; CDR3 DNA: TGCGCCAGCAGCACCGGGTTTGGGGGTCCCGGGGAGCTGTTTTTT; CDR3 protein: CASSTGFGGPGELFF
D gene: -; J gene: TRBJ1-6; V gene: TRBV6-2/TRBV6-3; clone size: few; CDR3 DNA: TGTGCCAGCAGTTACAGGGTGGGGAATTCACCCCTCCACTTT; CDR3 protein: CASSYRVGNSPLHF
D gene: TRBD2; J gene: TRBJ2-1; V gene: TRBV18; clone size: once; CDR3 DNA: TGTGCCAGCTCACCGGAGACTAGCGGGAGTTTTTACGATGAGCAGTTCTTC; CDR3 protein: CASSPETSGSFYDEQFF
D gene: -; J gene: TRBJ2-1; V gene: TRBV10-3; clone size: -; CDR3 DNA: TGTGCCATCACCGCGGGACCTTCCTACAATGAGCAGTTCTTC; CDR3 protein: CAITAGPSYNEQFF
D gene: TRBD2; J gene: TRBJ2-1; V gene: TRBV20-1; clone size: -; CDR3 DNA: TGCAGTGCCTTAGGACTAGCGGCCTACAATGAGCAGTTCTTC; CDR3 protein: CSALGLAAYNEQFF
D gene: TRBD1; J gene: TRBJ2-7; V gene: TRBV15; clone size: few; CDR3 DNA: TGTGCCACCAGCAGAGGCCGACAGGGGTCCTACGAGCAGTACTTC; CDR3 protein: CATSRGRQGSYEQYF
D gene: -; J gene: TRBJ1-1; V gene: TRBV7-9; clone size: -; CDR3 DNA: TGTGCCATGAGGGGGGTGGGGGATAGTGAAGCTTTCTTT; CDR3 protein: CAMRGVGDSEAFF
D gene: -; J gene: TRBJ2-3; V gene: TRBV20-1; clone size: -; CDR3 DNA: TGCAGTGCCCAAGGGTGGACGAGCACAGATACGCAGTATTTT; CDR3 protein: CSAQGWTSTDTQYF
D gene: TRBD2; J gene: TRBJ2-7; V gene: TRBV15; clone size: few; CDR3 DNA: TGTGCCACCAGCAGAGATCCGGGCGGGGGGACCTACGAGCAGTACTTC; CDR3 protein: CATSRDPGGGTYEQYF
D gene: TRBD1; J gene: TRBJ2-2; V gene: TRBV12-5; clone size: few; CDR3 DNA: TGTGCTAGTGGTGGGAAGGACAGGGGGCCCGGGGAGCTGTTTTTT; CDR3 protein: CASGGKDRGPGELFF
D gene: TRBD1; J gene: TRBJ2-7; V gene: TRBV6-1; clone size: -; CDR3 DNA: TGTGCCAGCAGTGTTGACAGGGGTTCTGGCTACGAGCAGTACTTC; CDR3 protein: CASSVDRGSGYEQYF
D gene: -; J gene: TRBJ2-7; V gene: TRBV21-1; clone size: few; CDR3 DNA: TGTGCCAGCAGCAAACGAGGTTTTGGCGGGAGCCTCTACGAGCAGTACTTC; CDR3 protein: CASSKRGFGGSLYEQYF
D gene: -; J gene: TRBJ1-2; V gene: TRBV4-1; clone size: many; CDR3 DNA: TGCGCCAGCAGCCAACCCGCAGGGGTGATCATCAGGATAGGGACGACCGACTATGGCTACACCTTC; CDR3 protein: CASSQPAGVIIRIGTTDYGYTF
D gene: -; J gene: TRBJ2-5; V gene: TRBV11-2; clone size: -; CDR3 DNA: TGTGCCAGCAGCTTAGCTAGCGGCAGGGGCGAGACCCAGTACTTC; CDR3 protein: CASSLASGRGETQYF
D gene: -; J gene: TRBJ2-3; V gene: TRBV28; clone size: -; CDR3 DNA: TGTGCCAGCAGTTCAATGGCCGCAGATACGCAGTATTTT; CDR3 protein: CASSSMAADTQYF
D gene: TRBD1; J gene: TRBJ1-2; V gene: TRBV2; clone size: few; CDR3 DNA: TGTGCCAGCAGTGGACAGGGGAGAGGTGGCTACACCTTC; CDR3 protein: CASSGQGRGGYTF
D gene: -; J gene: TRBJ2-5; V gene: TRBV27; clone size: -; CDR3 DNA: TGCGCCAGCAGTTTAATCGGGACGTCGACCCAGTACTTC; CDR3 protein: CASSLIGTSTQYF
D gene: TRBD2; J gene: TRBJ2-3; V gene: TRBV15; clone size: few; CDR3 DNA: TGTGCCGCCAGCAGAGGTGGTCCTCTGTCGGGGGGGTCCACAGATACGCAGTATTTT; CDR3 protein: CAASRGGPLSGGSTDTQYF
D gene: -; J gene: TRBJ2-3; V gene: TRBV12-3/TRBV12-4; clone size: few; CDR3 DNA: TGTGCCAGCAGTTTATTGGCAAATACGCAGTATTTT; CDR3 protein: CASSLLANTQYF
D gene: TRBD1; J gene: TRBJ2-1; V gene: TRBV7-2; clone size: -; CDR3 DNA: TGTGCCAGCAGCTTTCAGGGGACAGGGACCGATGAGCAGTTCTTC; CDR3 protein: CASSFQGTGTDEQFF
D gene: -; J gene: TRBJ2-5; V gene: TRBV5-6; clone size: -; CDR3 DNA: TGTGTCAGCAGCTTTCGGAAACGATCGGAGACCCAGTACTTC; CDR3 protein: CVSSFRKRSETQYF
D gene: TRBD1; J gene: TRBJ2-7; V gene: TRBV20-1; clone size: few; CDR3 DNA: TGCAGTGCTAGAGATAGGAGGACAGGCAACTACGAGCAGTACTTC; CDR3 protein: CSARDRRTGNYEQYF
D gene: TRBD2; J gene: TRBJ2-5; V gene: TRBV20-1; clone size: few; CDR3 DNA: TGCAGTGCTAAGCAGCGGGGGGGCCTGGAGACCCAGTACTTC; CDR3 protein: CSAKQRGGLETQYF
D gene: -; J gene: TRBJ2-5; V gene: TRBV15; clone size: -; CDR3 DNA: TGTGCCACCAGCAGAGATGGTACTTCGGAGACCCAGTACTTC; CDR3 protein: CATSRDGTSETQYF
D gene: -; J gene: TRBJ2-1; V gene: TRBV28; clone size: -; CDR3 DNA: TGTGCCAGCAGTTTCGTCACCTTGCCTTGGAATGAGCAGTTCTTC; CDR3 protein: CASSFVTLPWNEQFF
D gene: -; J gene: TRBJ2-6; V gene: TRBV5-1; clone size: few; CDR3 DNA: TGCGCCAGCAGCTCTGAGTGGGGCCGCCCTGGGGCCAACGTCCTGACTTTC; CDR3 protein: CASSSEWGRPGANVLTF
D gene: TRBD1; J gene: TRBJ1-5; V gene: TRBV20-1; clone size: -; CDR3 DNA: TGCAGTGGGTTAGGGGGCTCTGGACAGCCCCAGCATTTT; CDR3 protein: CSGLGGSGQPQHF
D gene: -; J gene: TRBJ2-7; V gene: TRBV6-6; clone size: few; CDR3 DNA: TGTGCCAGCAGTTACCTCGGGGCAGGGCCTACCTACGAGCAGTACTTC; CDR3 protein: CASSYLGAGPTYEQYF
D gene: TRBD1; J gene: TRBJ1-2; V gene: TRBV2; clone size: -; CDR3 DNA: TGTGCCAGCAGTGAACCCGACAGGGACCACTATGGCTACACCTTC; CDR3 protein: CASSEPDRDHYGYTF
D gene: -; J gene: TRBJ2-3; V gene: TRBV6-2/TRBV6-3; clone size: -; CDR3 DNA: TGTGCCAGCAGTTACACGAACTACCCATCCCACACAGATACGCAGTATTTT; CDR3 protein: CASSYTNYPSHTDTQYF
D gene: -; J gene: TRBJ2-3; V gene: TRBV20-1; clone size: -; CDR3 DNA: TGCAGTGCTAGAGATCGGCTGACCGTCGGGATGACAGATACGCAGTATTTT; CDR3 protein: CSARDRLTVGMTDTQYF
D gene: -; J gene: TRBJ2-5; V gene: TRBV6-1; clone size: few; CDR3 DNA: TGTGCCAGCAGTCCCCGGGAAAATGTATGGGAGACCCAGTACTTC; CDR3 protein: CASSPRENVWETQYF
D gene: -; J gene: TRBJ2-1; V gene: TRBV20-1; clone size: few; CDR3 DNA: TGCAGTGCCAGCGCGGCCTACAATGAGCAGTTCTTC; CDR3 protein: CSASAAYNEQFF
D gene: -; J gene: TRBJ1-6; V gene: TRBV12-3/TRBV12-4; clone size: few; CDR3 DNA: TGTGCCAGCAGTTTTTTGGTGGGGGAGCCGGGCCGTAATTCACCCCTCCACTTT; CDR3 protein: CASSFLVGEPGRNSPLHF
D gene: -; J gene: TRBJ1-1; V gene: TRBV6-2/TRBV6-3; clone size: -; CDR3 DNA: TGTGCCAGCCGCCGAGGACAGAGGGTTAGCACTGAAGCTTTCTTT; CDR3 protein: CASRRGQRVSTEAFF
D gene: TRBD1; J gene: TRBJ2-7; V gene: TRBV7-4; clone size: -; CDR3 DNA: TGTGCCAGCAGCATACACTGGACAGGGTCCGGCTACGAGCAGTACTTC; CDR3 protein: CASSIHWTGSGYEQYF
D gene: -; J gene: TRBJ2-7; V gene: TRBV9; clone size: few; CDR3 DNA: TGTGCCAGCAGCGTAGCTGGCGGGACCTCCTACGAGCAGTACTTC; CDR3 protein: CASSVAGGTSYEQYF
D gene: -; J gene: TRBJ2-3; V gene: TRBV29-1; clone size: many; CDR3 DNA: TGCAGCGTTGAAGACAGGACCACTACCACAGATACGCAGTATTTT; CDR3 protein: CSVEDRTTTTDTQYF
D gene: -; J gene: TRBJ1-6; V gene: TRBV7-8; clone size: -; CDR3 DNA: TGTGCCAGCAGCTTAGATGGACCCCTCCACTTT; CDR3 protein: CASSLDGPLHF
D gene: TRBD2; J gene: TRBJ2-3; V gene: TRBV28; clone size: -; CDR3 DNA: TGTACCAGCACTTCGCCAGCGGGAGGAGGGACAGATACGCAGTATTTT; CDR3 protein: CTSTSPAGGGTDTQYF
D gene: -; J gene: TRBJ2-1; V gene: TRBV27; clone size: few; CDR3 DNA: TGTGCCAGCACGGTAGGTGGGTCCTACAATGAGCAGTTCTTC; CDR3 protein: CASTVGGSYNEQFF
D gene: -; J gene: TRBJ1-2; V gene: TRBV2; clone size: many; CDR3 DNA: TGTGCCAGCCGGATAAGCTATGGCTACACCTTC; CDR3 protein: CASRISYGYTF
D gene: -; J gene: TRBJ2-1; V gene: TRBV9; clone size: -; CDR3 DNA: TGTGCCAGCAGCCCCTCAACGGGAACCTACAATGAGCAGTTCTTC; CDR3 protein: CASSPSTGTYNEQFF
D gene: TRBD2; J gene: TRBJ2-1; V gene: TRBV7-9; clone size: -; CDR3 DNA: TGTGCCAGCAGCTTAACTAGCGGGGGGCAGTTCTTC; CDR3 protein: CASSLTSGGQFF
D gene: TRBD1; J gene: TRBJ2-1; V gene: TRBV9; clone size: -; CDR3 DNA: TGTGCCAGCAGCAAAGGACAGGAGAGCTCCTACAATGAGCAGTTCTTC; CDR3 protein: CASSKGQESSYNEQFF
D gene: TRBD2; J gene: TRBJ2-5; V gene: TRBV7-8; clone size: -; CDR3 DNA: TGTGCCAGCAGCTCCGAGACGGGGGGGGAGACCCAGTACTTC; CDR3 protein: CASSSETGGETQYF
D gene: TRBD2; J gene: TRBJ2-7; V gene: TRBV20-1; clone size: many; CDR3 DNA: TGCAGTGCTAGAGATAGTTCTAGCGGGGCTCACGAGCAGTACTTC; CDR3 protein: CSARDSSSGAHEQYF
D gene: -; J gene: TRBJ1-2; V gene: TRBV20-1; clone size: few; CDR3 DNA: TGCAGTGCTAGAGATCCGGGAGCTCAGGGCTACACCTTC; CDR3 protein: CSARDPGAQGYTF
D gene: TRBD2; J gene: TRBJ2-7; V gene: TRBV20-1; clone size: many; CDR3 DNA: TGCAGTGCCCACTCTAGCGGGGCCTCCTACGAGCAGTACTTC; CDR3 protein: CSAHSSGASYEQYF
D gene: TRBD1; J gene: TRBJ1-2; V gene: TRBV12-3/TRBV12-4; clone size: -; CDR3 DNA: TGTGCCAGCAGGGGGACAGGGGGATTAGGCTACACCTTC; CDR3 protein: CASRGTGGLGYTF
D gene: TRBD2; J gene: TRBJ2-1; V gene: TRBV20-1; clone size: many; CDR3 DNA: TGCAGTGCCAGGAGACTAGCGGGAAATATGGAGCAGTTCTTC; CDR3 protein: CSARRLAGNMEQFF
D gene: -; J gene: TRBJ1-2; V gene: TRBV2; clone size: few; CDR3 DNA: TGTGCCAGCAGTGACCCTGGGGGCTCAACAGGGGGCTACACCTTC; CDR3 protein: CASSDPGGSTGGYTF
D gene: TRBD2; J gene: TRBJ2-3; V gene: TRBV28; clone size: -; CDR3 DNA: TGTGCCAGCAGTTTATCTCGGTGGACTAGCGGGGACACAGATACGCAGTATTTT; CDR3 protein: CASSLSRWTSGDTDTQYF
D gene: -; J gene: TRBJ2-3; V gene: TRBV4-2; clone size: -; CDR3 DNA: TGTGCCAGCAGCCAAGCTCCCGGACAAGACTCAGATACGCAGTATTTT; CDR3 protein: CASSQAPGQDSDTQYF